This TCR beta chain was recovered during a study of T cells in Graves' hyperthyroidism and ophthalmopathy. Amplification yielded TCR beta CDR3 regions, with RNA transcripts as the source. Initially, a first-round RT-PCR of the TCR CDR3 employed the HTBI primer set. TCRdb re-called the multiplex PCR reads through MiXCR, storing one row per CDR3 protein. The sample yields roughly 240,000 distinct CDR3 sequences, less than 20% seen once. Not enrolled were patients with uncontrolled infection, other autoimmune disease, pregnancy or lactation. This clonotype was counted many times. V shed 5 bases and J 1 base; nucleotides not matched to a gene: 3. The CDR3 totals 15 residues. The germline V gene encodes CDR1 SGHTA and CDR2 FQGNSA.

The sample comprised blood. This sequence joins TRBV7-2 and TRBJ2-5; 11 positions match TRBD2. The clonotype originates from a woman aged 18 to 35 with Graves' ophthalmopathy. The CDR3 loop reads CASSTGLAVQETQYF. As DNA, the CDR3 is TGTGCCAGCAGCACGGGACTAGCGGTCCAAGAGACCCAGTACTTC.